Below, 14 T cell receptor beta chains from the same sample are listed, as sequenced in a study of identical twins. MiXCR, run by TCRdb on the 5' RACE reads, gives a single entry per CDR3 protein. The profile shows 1.5 million or so distinct CDR3 sequences, about 30% of them singletons. Specimen: cord blood. The receptor source for this set is a newborn girl in good health.

The CDR3 loop reads CASKGDRFNYGYTF. In DNA form, the CDR3 reads TGTGCCAGCAAAGGGGACAGGTTTAACTATGGCTACACCTTC. The gene calls are TRBV2 and TRBJ1-2, with 8 positions matching TRBD1. The germline V gene encodes CDR1 SNHLY and CDR2 FYNNEI. The CDR3 runs 14 residues. The trim removed 7 bases at V and 1 base at J, leaving 5 bases unmatched.

This clonotype has only one observation. A much more abundant neighbour one base away suggests this may be a read error. The chain recombines TRBV9 with TRBJ2-1, with D possibly being TRBD2 (6 bases). CDR1 SGDLS and CDR2 YYNGEE come from the germline V gene. The CDR3 is 16 amino acids. CDR3 coding DNA: TGTACCAGCAGCACCGATGGGCTAGGAGGGTCCAATGAGCAGTTCTTC. It yields the protein CTSSTDGLGGSNEQFF.

The rearrangement joins TRBV18 to TRBJ1-2; D is unresolved. The V end lost 3 bases, the J end lost 8 bases, and 16 bases lay between the germline ends. Germline CDR1 KGHSH, CDR2 LQKENI. The CDR3 is 14 amino acids. CDR3 region: CASSPSVGDEGYTF. The CDR3 DNA follows: TGTGCCAGCTCACCGTCGGTGGGCGACGAGGGCTACACCTTC.

The chain has TRBV29-1 and TRBJ1-2; D gene unclear. The germline V and J ends were trimmed by 0 bases and 5 bases, with 10 bases remaining between them. This CDR3 has 13 residues. Germline loops: CDR1 SQVTM, CDR2 ANQGSEA. CDR3 DNA: TGCAGCGTTGAAGATAGGGATCTTTATGGCTACACCTTC. It codes for CSVEDRDLYGYTF.

Notes on this clonotype: The junction and the germline gene differ at one end; a read error may be behind it. The chain combines TRBV9 with TRBJ2-6; 9 nucleotides line up with TRBD2. Germline CDR1 is SGDLS and CDR2 is YYNGEE. CDR3 length: 18 residues. The CDR3 spells CASSVRRLAASGANVPTF. The CDR3 bases are TGTGCCAGCAGCGTAAGGAGACTAGCGGCCTCTGGGGCCAACGTCCCGACTTTC.

This clonotype occurred many times. The V and J genes are TRBV28 and TRBJ1-2, with unresolved D. This CDR3 contains 12 residues. The germline V gene encodes CDR1 MDHEN and CDR2 SYDVKM. Trimming cost V 2 bases and J 3 bases, with 4 bases left between them. In DNA, the CDR3 is TGTGCCAGCAGTTTAGGGGACTATGGCTACACCTTC. It codes for CASSLGDYGYTF.

The table lists this clonotype with a few counts. This sequence joins TRBV20-1 and TRBJ2-7; 9 bases are a match to TRBD2. Germline lookup yields CDR1 DFQATT and CDR2 SNEGSKA (reference sequence). Trimming at V came to 7 bases and at J to 3 bases, leaving 13 bases not matched to a gene. The CDR3 is made up of 15 amino acids. As DNA, the CDR3 is TGCAGTGTCCCCGGGACTAGCAGCCTTAACTACGAGCAGTACTTC. As protein: CSVPGTSSLNYEQYF.

The chain is built from TRBV2 and TRBJ2-7; 8 bases map to TRBD2. In germline, CDR1 is SNHLY, CDR2 FYNNEI. V lost 8 bases, J lost 7 bases, and 13 bases stayed unmatched. This CDR3 has 14 residues. The CDR3 DNA reads TGTGCCAGCTCCCCGGGACTAGGGCGCAATGAGCAGTACTTC. Residues: CASSPGLGRNEQYF.

This clonotype came up a few times. The chain is built from TRBV27 and TRBJ2-5, with TRBD1 as a possible D gene (5 bases). The CDR3 length is 15 residues. Trimming took 4 bases from V and 0 from J, leaving 12 bases between them. Looked up from germline, CDR1 is MNHEY and CDR2 is SMNVEV (reference sequence). The CDR3: CASSSHRQYQETQYF. The CDR3 DNA reads as TGTGCCAGCAGTTCCCACCGACAGTACCAAGAGACCCAGTACTTC.

This clonotype appeared a few times. The gene calls are TRBV9 and TRBJ2-1; 9 bases are shared with TRBD1. CDR3 length: 12 residues. Germline values: CDR1 SGDLS, CDR2 YYNGEE. J gave up 12 bases and V 2 bases, and 3 bases lay outside the gene matches. The CDR3 spells CASSVRDRAQFF. DNA of the CDR3: TGTGCCAGCAGCGTTAGGGACAGGGCGCAGTTCTTC.

This clonotype occurred once. This may come from a read error, since a much larger clone is one base off. This rearrangement joins TRBV12-3 or TRBV12-4 to TRBJ2-3, with D tentatively TRBD1 (6 bases). The CDR3 runs to 16 residues. The CDR3 nucleotides read TGTACCAGCAGCCCGGACAGAGGAATTAGCACAGATACGCAGTATTTT. Its protein is CTSSPDRGISTDTQYF.

Comments on this clonotype: Possible read error: a much larger clone is one base away. This sequence joins TRBV2 and TRBJ1-2; the D is unclear. Germline loops: CDR1 SNHLY, CDR2 FYNNEI. The CDR3 is 12 residues long. V lost 6 bases to trimming and J lost 3 bases, with 8 bases between them. The CDR3 DNA reads as TGTGCCAGCAGAGGCAGCCACTATGGCTACACCTTC. This gives the protein CASRGSHYGYTF.

V and J are TRBV19 and TRBJ2-7; tentatively, D is TRBD2 (5 bases). Trimming left V 6 bases short and J 6 bases short, with 15 bases between. The CDR3 runs 13 residues. In germline, CDR1 is LNHDA, CDR2 SQIVND (reference sequence). Here the CDR3 reads CASSRGKSGEQYF. CDR3 DNA sequence: TGTGCCAGTAGCCGGGGTAAGTCCGGCGAGCAGTACTTC.

This chain links TRBV29-1 with TRBJ1-1; no firm D call. With 3 bases removed from V and 0 bases from J, the gap between germline ends came to 8 bases. In germline, CDR1 is SQVTM, CDR2 ANQGSEA. The CDR3 loop spans 13 amino acids. The CDR3 DNA reads as TGCAGCGTTGAGGTAAACCTGAACACTGAAGCTTTCTTT. It translates to CSVEVNLNTEAFF.